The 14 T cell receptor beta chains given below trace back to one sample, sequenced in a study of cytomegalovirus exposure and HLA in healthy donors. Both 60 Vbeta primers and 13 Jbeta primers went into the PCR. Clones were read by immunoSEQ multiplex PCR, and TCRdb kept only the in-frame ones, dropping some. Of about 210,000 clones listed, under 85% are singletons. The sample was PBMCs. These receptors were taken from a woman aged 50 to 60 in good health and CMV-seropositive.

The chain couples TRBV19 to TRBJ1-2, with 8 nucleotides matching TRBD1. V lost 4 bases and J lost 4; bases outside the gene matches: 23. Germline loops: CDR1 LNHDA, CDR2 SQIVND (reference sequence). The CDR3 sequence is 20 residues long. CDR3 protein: CASSSLGLGARGPAAYGYTF. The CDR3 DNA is TGTGCCAGTAGTAGTTTGGGGTTAGGGGCCAGGGGGCCGGCGGCCTATGGCTACACCTTC.

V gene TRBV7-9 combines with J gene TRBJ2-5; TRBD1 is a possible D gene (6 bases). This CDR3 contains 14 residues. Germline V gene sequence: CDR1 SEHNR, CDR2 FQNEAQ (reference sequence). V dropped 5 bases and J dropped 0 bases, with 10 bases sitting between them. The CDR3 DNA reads TGTGCCAGCAGCCCTGACAGGTACCAAGAGACCCAGTACTTC. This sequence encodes CASSPDRYQETQYF.

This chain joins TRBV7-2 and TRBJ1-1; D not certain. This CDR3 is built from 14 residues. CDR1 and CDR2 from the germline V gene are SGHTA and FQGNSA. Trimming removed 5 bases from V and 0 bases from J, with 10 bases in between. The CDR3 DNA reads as TGTGCCAGCAGCCCACAGACGGTGAACACTGAAGCTTTCTTT. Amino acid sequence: CASSPQTVNTEAFF.

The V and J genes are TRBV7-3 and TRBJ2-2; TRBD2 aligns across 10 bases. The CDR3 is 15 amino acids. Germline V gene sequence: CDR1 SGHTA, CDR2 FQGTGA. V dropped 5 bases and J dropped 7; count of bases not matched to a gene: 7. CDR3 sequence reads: CASSAAGGHNGELFF. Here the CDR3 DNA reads TGTGCCAGCAGCGCAGCGGGGGGGCATAACGGGGAGCTGTTTTTT.

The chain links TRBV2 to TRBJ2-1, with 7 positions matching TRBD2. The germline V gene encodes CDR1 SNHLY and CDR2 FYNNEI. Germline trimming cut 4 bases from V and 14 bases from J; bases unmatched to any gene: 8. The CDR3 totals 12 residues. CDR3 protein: CASSVAGEIKFF. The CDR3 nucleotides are TGTGCCAGCAGTGTGGCGGGGGAGATTAAGTTCTTC.

CDR3 amino acids: CASSTLGQGIDTIYF. DNA of the CDR3: TGTGCCAGCTCAACACTGGGACAGGGTATAGACACCATATATTTT. The V and J genes are TRBV18 and TRBJ1-3; 9 bases map to TRBD1. CDR1 and CDR2 from the germline V gene are KGHSH and LQKENI. Germline trimming cut 5 bases from V and 8 bases from J; bases unmatched to any gene: 10. The CDR3 totals 15 residues.

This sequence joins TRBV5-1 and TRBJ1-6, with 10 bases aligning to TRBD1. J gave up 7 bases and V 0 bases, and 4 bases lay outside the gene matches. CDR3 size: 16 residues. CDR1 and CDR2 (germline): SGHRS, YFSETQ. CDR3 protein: CASSLEVTGGNSPLHF. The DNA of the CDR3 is TGCGCCAGCAGCTTGGAGGTGACAGGGGGCAATTCACCCCTCCACTTT.

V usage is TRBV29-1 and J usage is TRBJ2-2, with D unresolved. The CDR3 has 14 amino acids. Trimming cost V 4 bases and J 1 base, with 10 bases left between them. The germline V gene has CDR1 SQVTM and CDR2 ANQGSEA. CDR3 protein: CSVVRSENTGELFF. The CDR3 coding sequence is TGCAGCGTTGTAAGATCAGAGAACACCGGGGAGCTGTTTTTT.

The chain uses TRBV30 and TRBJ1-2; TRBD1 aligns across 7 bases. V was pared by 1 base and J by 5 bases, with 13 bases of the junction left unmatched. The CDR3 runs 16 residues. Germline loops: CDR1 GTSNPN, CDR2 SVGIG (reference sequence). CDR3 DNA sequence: TGTGCCTGGAGTGGAATGATCGACAGGGAAGGATATGGCTACACCTTC. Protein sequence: CAWSGMIDREGYGYTF.

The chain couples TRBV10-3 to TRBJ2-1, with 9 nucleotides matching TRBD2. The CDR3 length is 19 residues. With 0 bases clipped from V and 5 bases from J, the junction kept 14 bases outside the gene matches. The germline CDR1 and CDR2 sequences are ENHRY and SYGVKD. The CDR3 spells CAISESSWVAGESDNEQFF. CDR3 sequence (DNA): TGTGCCATCAGTGAGTCTTCGTGGGTAGCGGGGGAGAGCGACAATGAGCAGTTCTTC.

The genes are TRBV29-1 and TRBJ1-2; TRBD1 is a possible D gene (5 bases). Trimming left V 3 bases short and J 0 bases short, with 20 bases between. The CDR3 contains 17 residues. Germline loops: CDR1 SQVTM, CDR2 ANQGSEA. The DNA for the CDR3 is TGCAGCGTTGACGGTGGGGCAAAATTAGAAGCTAACTATGGCTACACCTTC. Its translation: CSVDGGAKLEANYGYTF. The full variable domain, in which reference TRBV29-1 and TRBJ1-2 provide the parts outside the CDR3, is SAVISQKPSRDICQRGTSLTIQCQVDSQVTMMFWYRQQPGQSLTLIATANQGSEATYESGFVIDKFPISRPNLTFSTLTVSNMSPEDSSIYLCSVDGGAKLEANYGYTFGSGTRLTVV.

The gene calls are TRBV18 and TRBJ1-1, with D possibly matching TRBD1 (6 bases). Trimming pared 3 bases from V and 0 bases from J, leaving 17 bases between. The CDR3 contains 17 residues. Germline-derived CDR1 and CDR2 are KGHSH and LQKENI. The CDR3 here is CASSPGQRARMNTEAFF. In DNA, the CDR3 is TGTGCCAGCTCACCTGGACAGAGGGCCCGCATGAACACTGAAGCTTTCTTT.

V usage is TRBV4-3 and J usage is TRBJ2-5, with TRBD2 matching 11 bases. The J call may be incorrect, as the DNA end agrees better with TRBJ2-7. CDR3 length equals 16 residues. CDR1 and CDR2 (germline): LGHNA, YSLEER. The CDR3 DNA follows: TGCGCCAGCAGCCAAACGGGACTAGCGGACTCCTACGAGCAGTACTTC. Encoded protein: CASSQTGLADSYEQYF.

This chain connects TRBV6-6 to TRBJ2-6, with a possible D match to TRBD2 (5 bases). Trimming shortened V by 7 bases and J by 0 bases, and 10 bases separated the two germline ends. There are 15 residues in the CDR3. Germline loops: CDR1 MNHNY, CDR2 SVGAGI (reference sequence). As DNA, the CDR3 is TGTGCCAGCACCAGAGGACTCTCTGGGGCCAACGTCCTGACTTTC. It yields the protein CASTRGLSGANVLTF.